This T cell receptor beta chain emerged from a study of shared clonotypes between healthy human individuals. Method: immunoSEQ multiplex PCR; TCRdb's copy keeps in-frame clones and lacks some. The sample has around 2.1 million clones, roughly 91% seen once. In the naive CD8 group, cells lacked CD45RO and were positively selected for CCR7, so terminally differentiated effector memory CD45RA+ cells were left out. Caucasian adults living in Nashville, Tennessee, provided all samples. The TCR comes from a man aged 18 to 30 in good health. Some clones in this sample may be carry-over from other donors' samples. Specimen: naive CD8+ T cells from PBMCs.

The CDR3 here is CASSLGPDYEQYF. In nucleotides, the CDR3 is TGCGCCAGCAGCCTAGGACCAGACTACGAGCAGTACTTC. The V and J genes are TRBV5-1 and TRBJ2-7; D remains unclear. Germline lookup yields CDR1 SGHRS and CDR2 YFSETQ. CDR3 length equals 13 residues. The ends were cut back, 4 bases at V and 3 bases at J, with 11 bases in the middle.